The source of this T cell receptor (beta chain) is a study of T cell responses to AZD1222 COVID-19 vaccine. Trimming took off 0 bases at V and 11 bases at J, with 15 bases between the two ends. CDR1 SGHDT and CDR2 YYEEEE come from the germline V gene. This CDR3 comprises 14 residues. Assay: immunoSEQ multiplex PCR; the TCRdb copy retains only in-frame clones and omits some. The sample records about 200,000 clones, roughly 88% being singletons. The material was peripheral blood, obtained on day 0 of AZD1222 vaccination. The TCR sequence derives from an adult in good health. The J gene is TRBJ1-5, the V gene TRBV5-6; no clear D gene. DNA for the CDR3: TGTGCCAGCAGCTTGGTCTCAGCTCCTAGGGCCCAGCATTTT. Translation: CASSLVSAPRAQHF.